The 10 T cell receptor beta chains in this list originate from one sample, sequenced in a study of identifying expanded T cells in peripheral blood. Assay: immunoSEQ multiplex PCR; the TCRdb copy retains only in-frame clones and omits some. The sample lists about 94,000 clones; approximately 88% were seen once. Sequencing was carried out using blood. The receptor source for this set is a person aged 18 to 75 in good health.

The chain combines TRBV6-4 with TRBJ2-6; tentative D call: TRBD2 (6 bases). The CDR3 consists of 16 residues. Germline V gene sequence: CDR1 MRHNA, CDR2 SNTAGT. The ends were cut back, 0 bases at V and 4 bases at J, with 10 bases in the middle. CDR3 residues: CASSDSGGEGANVLTF. CDR3 nucleotides: TGTGCCAGCAGTGACTCTGGCGGGGAAGGGGCCAACGTCCTGACTTTC.

The chain employs TRBV19 and TRBJ1-3; perhaps TRBD1 as D (5 bases). Germline V gene sequence: CDR1 LNHDA, CDR2 SQIVND (reference sequence). Trimming pared 5 bases from V and 8 bases from J, leaving 16 bases between. The length of the CDR3 is 14 residues. The CDR3 loop reads CASSRQTLWDTIYF. DNA of the CDR3: TGTGCCAGTAGTCGACAGACCCTTTGGGACACCATATATTTT.

This clone was detected once. The chain uses TRBV29-1 and TRBJ1-3; no clear D gene. Per germline, CDR1 SQVTM and CDR2 ANQGSEA. The CDR3 sequence is 12 residues long. Trimming took 5 bases from V and 0 from J, leaving 5 bases between them. The CDR3: CSVRFSGNTIYF. CDR3 in DNA: TGCAGCGTTCGGTTCTCTGGAAACACCATATATTTT.

This chain connects TRBV5-4 to TRBJ2-1, with 16 bases matching TRBD2. Looked up from germline, CDR1 is SGHNT and CDR2 is YYREEE (reference sequence). V was clipped by 2 bases and J by 6 bases; unmatched bases: 14. The CDR3 consists of 20 residues. The CDR3 loop reads CASSLHLFYGTSGGANEQFF. The DNA for the CDR3 is TGTGCCAGCAGCTTACACCTCTTCTACGGGACTAGCGGGGGGGCCAATGAGCAGTTCTTC.

CDR3 coding DNA: TGTGCCAGCAGCTGGGGTGTGGGGTTTGACTACGAGCAGTACTTC. Translated, it gives CASSWGVGFDYEQYF. The rearrangement uses TRBV5-4 and TRBJ2-7; D remains ambiguous. The CDR3 loop spans 15 amino acids. V shed 3 bases and J shed 3 bases, with 16 bases lying between them. Germline V gene data show CDR1 as SGHNT and CDR2 as YYREEE (reference sequence).

The rearrangement links TRBV6-5 to TRBJ2-6; no reliable D call. The CDR3 totals 14 residues. Germline CDR1 MNHEY, CDR2 SVGAGI. V was clipped by 7 bases and J by 0 bases, with 7 bases between them. CDR3 in amino acids: CASKALSGANVLTF. The CDR3 region has the DNA TGTGCCAGCAAAGCACTCTCTGGGGCCAACGTCCTGACTTTC.

The sample holds one count of this clone. The V gene is TRBV6-6, the J gene TRBJ1-2, with D perhaps matching TRBD1 (5 bases). V lost 6 bases to trimming and J lost 4 bases, with 21 bases between them. Germline V gives CDR1 MNHNY, CDR2 SVGAGI (reference sequence). The CDR3 runs to 16 residues. This chain's CDR3 is CASSQPTGTSFYGYTF. CDR3 sequence (DNA): TGTGCCAGCAGCCAACCGACCGGGACGTCTTTCTATGGCTACACCTTC.

The genes are TRBV4-3 and TRBJ1-5; perhaps TRBD1 as D (5 bases). The CDR3 totals 14 residues. Germline V gives CDR1 LGHNA, CDR2 YSLEER. V was cut by 0 bases and J by 7 bases, with 10 bases left in between. CDR3 bases: TGCGCCAGCAGCCAAGAAAAGGGGCTCCAGCCCCAGCATTTT. Translating it yields CASSQEKGLQPQHF.

The chain has TRBV19 and TRBJ2-7; D assignment may be TRBD1 or TRBD2 (5 bases each). The CDR3 has 14 amino acids. Germline V gene data show CDR1 as LNHDA and CDR2 as SQIVND (reference sequence). The ends were cut back, 1 base at V and 5 bases at J, with 12 bases in the middle. Here the CDR3 DNA reads TGTGCCAGTAGTATAGCAGGGACCAGGGACGAGCAGTACTTC. This translates into CASSIAGTRDEQYF. The full variable domain, rest sourced from reference TRBV19 and TRBJ2-7, is DGGITQSPKYLFRKEGQNVTLSCEQNLNHDAMYWYRQDPGQGLRLIYYSQIVNDFQKGDIAEGYSVSREKKESFPLTVTSAQKNPTAFYLCASSIAGTRDEQYFGPGTRLTVT.

The CDR3 loop reads CASRADMLHHSDNEQFF. The DNA of the CDR3 is TGTGCCAGCAGAGCGGATATGCTACACCATTCCGACAATGAGCAGTTCTTC. V gene TRBV21-1 combines with J gene TRBJ2-1; no check of the table's D call, TRBD2, against the DNA was made. TRBV21-1 is listed as a pseudogene. The CDR3 runs 17 residues.